A single sample gave rise to the 18 T cell receptor beta chains below, sequenced in a study of radiation and T cells in renal cell carcinoma. This table comes from immunoSEQ multiplex PCR, and its TCRdb copy is limited to in-frame clones, with some not included. The top ten clones hold approximately 4% of a sample with 150,000 or so clones, 88% of them seen once. Specified time point: baseline pretreatment blood. The treatment here: 15 Gy SBRT to primary tumor, nephrectomy 4 weeks later. The sequences come from blood, collected from a patient whose treatment included radiotherapy and nephrectomy. These receptors were obtained from a woman in her sixties or seventies with renal cell carcinoma.

The CDR3 sequence: CASSLAHSGGKETQYF. CDR3 nucleotide sequence: TGTGCCAGCAGCTTAGCTCACAGCGGGGGGAAGGAGACCCAGTACTTC. The V gene is TRBV11-1, the J gene TRBJ2-5, with TRBD2 matching over 9 bases. The CDR3 spans 16 residues. From germline, CDR1 is SGHAT and CDR2 FQDESV (reference sequence). Unmatched junction bases numbered 7, after V lost 0 bases and J lost 5 bases. The full variable domain, rest sourced from reference TRBV11-1 and TRBJ2-5, is EAEVAQSPRYKITEKSQAVAFWCDPISGHATLYWYRQILGQGPELLVQFQDESVVDDSQLPKDRFSAERLKGVDSTLKIQPAELGDSAMYLCASSLAHSGGKETQYFGPGTRLLVL.

The V call is TRBV11-3, the J call TRBJ2-1, with D possibly being TRBD2 (6 bases). Germline V CDR1 and CDR2: SGHNT, YENEEA. V dropped 1 base and J dropped 8 bases, with 12 bases sitting between them. This CDR3 is 14 amino acids long. The CDR3 spells CASSLGPGRHEQFF. In nucleotides, the CDR3 is TGTGCCAGCAGCTTAGGGCCAGGGAGGCATGAGCAGTTCTTC.

The CDR3 protein is CASSLQRGAGTDTQYF. The CDR3 DNA reads as TGTGCCAGCAGCTTACAGAGGGGGGCCGGAACAGATACGCAGTATTTT. This sequence joins TRBV7-2 and TRBJ2-3; D may correspond to TRBD1 or TRBD2 (6 bases each). This CDR3 contains 16 residues. V lost 2 bases and J lost 3, with 15 bases in between. Germline V gene lookup returns CDR1 SGHTA and CDR2 FQGNSA. The entire variable domain, with the rest obtained from reference TRBV7-2 and TRBJ2-3, is as follows: GAGVSQSPSNKVTEKGKDVELRCDPISGHTALYWYRQSLGQGLEFLIYFQGNSAPDKSGLPSDRFSAERTGGSVSTLTIQRTQQEDSAVYLCASSLQRGAGTDTQYFGPGTRLTVL.

This clone was observed a single time. The rearrangement joins TRBV2 to TRBJ2-7, with D uncertain. Germline CDR1 is SNHLY and CDR2 is FYNNEI. The V end lost 8 bases, the J end lost 1 base, and 12 bases lay between the germline ends. The CDR3 contains 13 residues. CDR3 nucleotides: TGTGCCAGCGTGGCTATACGGTCCTACGAGCAGTACTTC. This gives the protein CASVAIRSYEQYF.

The CDR3 region has the DNA TGTGCCAGTAGTACGAGACAGGTCATCTCTGGAAACACCATATATTTT. This gives the protein CASSTRQVISGNTIYF. This rearrangement joins TRBV19 to TRBJ1-3, with D maybe TRBD1 (6 bases). Per germline, CDR1 LNHDA and CDR2 SQIVND (reference sequence). V lost 4 bases and J lost 0, with 13 bases in between. The CDR3 spans 16 residues.

The V call is TRBV4-3, the J call TRBJ2-2; D perhaps matches TRBD1 (6 bases). The CDR3 has 16 residues. Trimming took off 2 bases at V and 5 bases at J, with 15 bases between the two ends. CDR1 and CDR2 from the germline V gene are LGHNA and YSLEER. CDR3 region: CASSQQTGLRTGELFF. The CDR3 DNA is TGCGCCAGCAGCCAACAAACAGGGTTGAGAACCGGGGAGCTGTTTTTT.

The chain uses TRBV2 and TRBJ2-3; TRBD2 agrees at 12 bases. This CDR3 is 15 amino acids long. Germline assignment: CDR1 SNHLY and CDR2 FYNNEI. The trim removed 10 bases at V and 3 bases at J, leaving 8 bases unmatched. CDR3 coding DNA: TGTGCCACTCGGACTAGCGGGGTTGGTACAGATACGCAGTATTTT. It encodes CATRTSGVGTDTQYF.

This clone was picked up one time. The chain is built from TRBV7-9 and TRBJ1-4; D unclear. The germline V and J ends were trimmed by 2 bases and 8 bases, with 9 bases remaining between them. Germline CDR1 SEHNR, CDR2 FQNEAQ (reference sequence). The CDR3 is 13 amino acids. The CDR3 DNA reads as TGTGCCAGCAGCTTAACGAGGGCCGAAAAACTGTTTTTT. As protein: CASSLTRAEKLFF. The full variable domain, its missing parts supplied by reference TRBV7-9 and TRBJ1-4, is DTGVSQNPRHKITKRGQNVTFRCDPISEHNRLYWYRQTLGQGPEFLTYFQNEAQLEKSRLLSDRFSAERPKGSFSTLEIQRTEQGDSAMYLCASSLTRAEKLFFGSGTQLSVL.

This clone was detected a few times. The gene calls are TRBV2 and TRBJ1-6; D ambiguous. V lost 7 bases, J lost 10 bases, and 11 bases lay in between. CDR3 length equals 12 residues. Germline assignment: CDR1 SNHLY and CDR2 FYNNEI. CDR3 nucleotide sequence: TGTGCCAGCAATGACGCCTCCTCACCCCTCCACTTT. Translated, it gives CASNDASSPLHF. Full variable domain (outside the CDR3, taken from reference TRBV2 and TRBJ1-6): EPEVTQTPSHQVTQMGQEVILRCVPISNHLYFYWYRQILGQKVEFLVSFYNNEISEKSEIFDDQFSVERPDGSNFTLKIRSTKLEDSAMYFCASNDASSPLHFGNGTRLTVT.

The chain recombines TRBV19 with TRBJ2-2; D is undetermined. The CDR3 has 14 amino acids. V gave up 6 bases and J gave up 3 bases, with 11 bases separating them. The germline V gene has CDR1 LNHDA and CDR2 SQIVND (reference sequence). The CDR3 nucleotides read TGTGCCAGTAGCCCGGCGGCCTACACCGGGGAGCTGTTTTTT. It is translated as CASSPAAYTGELFF.

V gene TRBV6-6 combines with J gene TRBJ1-6; 8 bases are shared with TRBD1. The CDR3 sequence is 15 residues long. V lost 6 bases and J lost 8; bases outside the gene matches: 9. Germline-derived CDR1 and CDR2 are MNHNY and SVGAGI (reference sequence). The CDR3 coding sequence is TGTGCCAGCAGCTCCTGGACAGGGCAGTATTCACCCCTCCACTTT. Its protein product is CASSSWTGQYSPLHF.

The chain couples TRBV30 to TRBJ1-1; maybe TRBD1 (6 bases). The germline V gene has CDR1 GTSNPN and CDR2 SVGIG (reference sequence). The ends were cut back, 4 bases at V and 0 bases at J, with 21 bases in the middle. This CDR3 spans 17 amino acids. The CDR3 here is CAWTPPTGPKMNTEAFF. The CDR3 nucleotides read TGTGCCTGGACCCCCCCCACAGGGCCAAAAATGAACACTGAAGCTTTCTTT.

The chain couples TRBV30 to TRBJ1-1, with D unclear. This CDR3 has 13 amino acids. Germline values: CDR1 GTSNPN, CDR2 SVGIG (reference sequence). V lost 0 bases, J lost 3 bases, and 8 bases lay in between. CDR3 sequence: CAWSVRVDTEAFF. DNA of the CDR3: TGTGCCTGGAGTGTACGCGTAGACACTGAAGCTTTCTTT. Supplemented by reference TRBV30 and TRBJ1-1, the full variable domain reads SQTIHQWPATLVQPVGSPLSLECTVEGTSNPNLYWYRQAAGRGLQLLFYSVGIGQISSEVPQNLSASRPQDRQFILSSKKLLLSDSGFYLCAWSVRVDTEAFFGQGTRLTVV.

J is TRBJ2-4 and V is TRBV19, with unresolved D. CDR1 and CDR2 from the germline V gene are LNHDA and SQIVND (reference sequence). The CDR3 contains 14 residues. The germline V and J ends were trimmed by 3 bases and 6 bases, with 12 bases remaining between them. The DNA of the CDR3 is TGTGCCAGTAGTATTGCCCAGGCAGGAAACATTCAGTACTTC. Its protein product is CASSIAQAGNIQYF.

Notes on this clone: The identical CDR3 is also encoded by other nucleotide sequences in the sample. The chain links TRBV7-2 to TRBJ2-3; D gene unclear. V was clipped by 3 bases and J by 3 bases, with 1 base between them. Per the germline V gene, CDR1 is SGHTA and CDR2 is FQGNSA. The CDR3 sequence is 11 residues long. The CDR3 nucleotides read TGTGCCAGCAGCTTGACAGATACGCAGTATTTT. This codes for CASSLTDTQYF.

V is TRBV7-9 and J is TRBJ1-4; 11 bases agree with TRBD1. This CDR3 has 14 amino acids. With V trimmed by 4 bases and J by 7 bases, 2 bases remained unmatched. Germline V gene lookup returns CDR1 SEHNR and CDR2 FQNEAQ (reference sequence). The CDR3 here is CASSWTGGGEKLFF. Written as DNA, the CDR3 is TGTGCCAGCAGCTGGACAGGGGGCGGTGAAAAACTGTTTTTT.

This clone was seen a single time. The J gene is TRBJ2-1, the V gene TRBV9; maybe TRBD2 (5 bases). The germline gives CDR1 SGDLS, CDR2 YYNGEE. V lost 0 bases and J lost 2, with 21 bases in between. CDR3 size: 19 residues. For the CDR3, the DNA is TGTGCCAGCAGCGTAGGGGTCCGGACTGCGGACCTACCCTACAATGAGCAGTTCTTC. Translated: CASSVGVRTADLPYNEQFF.

In its sample, this clone was seen a few times. The chain joins TRBV11-2 to TRBJ2-2; the match to TRBD2 covers 7 bases. The CDR3 contains 14 residues. In germline, CDR1 is SGHAT, CDR2 FQNNGV. The V segment lost 3 bases and the J segment 7 bases; nucleotides outside the gene matches: 5. The CDR3 DNA sequence: TGTGCCAGCAGCTTTAGGGAGGGGAACGGGGAGCTGTTTTTT. Translated, it gives CASSFREGNGELFF.